This passage covers 13 T cell receptor beta chains from one sample sequenced in a study of vaccination and CD4 T cells after COVID-19. No antigen has been assigned to these receptors. Specified treatment: approximately 10-day PBMC culture with coronavirus spike peptide pools or control peptides (ViraFEST assay). According to the study, CD4+ T cells from the unexposed donor were gathered ahead of the COVID-19 pandemic (2011-2018). An Oncomine TCR Beta short-read assay was used to sequence the DNA from cultured CD4+ T cells. Extraction of genomic DNA was performed on cultured CD4+ T cells. TCRdb re-derived calls from the PCR reads in MiXCR, one entry per CDR3 protein. In the table there are around 10,000 distinct CDR3 sequences, over 30% of which are singletons. What was sequenced was CD4+ T cells from blood, cultured in vitro. The receptors come from a human donor in good health.

The rearrangement joins TRBV19 to TRBJ2-5; unclear D gene. The CDR3 loop spans 11 amino acids. Germline V gene lookup returns CDR1 LNHDA and CDR2 SQIVND (reference sequence). The V gene lost 3 bases and the J gene lost 5 bases, with 4 bases spanning the gap. CDR3 DNA: TGTGCCAGTAGTATTATGGAGACCCAGTACTTC. It is translated as CASSIMETQYF.

This clonotype was picked up one time. The chain joins TRBV10-2 to TRBJ2-7; a weak D match, TRBD1 (6 bases). Trimming took off 8 bases at V and 5 bases at J, with 19 bases between the two ends. The CDR3 length is 14 residues. Germline V gives CDR1 WSHSY, CDR2 SAAADI. Here the CDR3 reads CASGTPTGHNEQYF. Here the CDR3 DNA reads TGCGCCAGCGGAACCCCGACAGGACATAACGAGCAGTACTTC.

This clonotype was seen only a few times. The rearrangement joins TRBV7-9 to TRBJ2-3; the D is unclear. Between the trimmed V and J ends, which lost 0 bases and 4 bases, there was a span of 8 bases. The length of the CDR3 is 14 residues. Germline V gives CDR1 SEHNR, CDR2 FQNEAQ (reference sequence). In DNA form, the CDR3 reads TGTGCCAGCAGCTTAGCCGGAACTTCAGATACGCAGTATTTT. Its translation is CASSLAGTSDTQYF.

This clonotype was counted a few times. This chain links TRBV20-1 with TRBJ2-7; possible D gene TRBD1, 6 bases. This CDR3 has 12 amino acids. Per germline, CDR1 DFQATT and CDR2 SNEGSKA (reference sequence). V was trimmed by 3 bases and J by 3 bases, leaving 9 bases between them. CDR3 region: CSASGTLYEQYF. The CDR3 coding sequence is TGCAGTGCTAGCGGGACACTCTACGAGCAGTACTTC.

In its sample, this clonotype is medium-sized. The chain has TRBV20-1 and TRBJ2-7; D possibly matches TRBD1 or TRBD2 (5 bases each). Germline V gene sequence: CDR1 DFQATT, CDR2 SNEGSKA (reference sequence). Trimming took 5 bases from V and 0 from J, leaving 11 bases between them. CDR3 size: 13 residues. CDR3 region: CSAPGTVSYEQYF. In nucleotides, the CDR3 is TGCAGTGCTCCCGGGACGGTCTCCTACGAGCAGTACTTC.

This clonotype has a handful of counts. The chain carries TRBV20-1 and TRBJ2-5; D uncertain. Germline-derived CDR1 and CDR2 are DFQATT and SNEGSKA (reference sequence). The CDR3 contains 13 residues. Deletions cut 6 bases from V and 0 bases from J, with 11 bases between. This CDR3 is CSATEPYQETQYF. The CDR3 DNA follows: TGCAGTGCCACAGAACCGTACCAAGAGACCCAGTACTTC.

This chain links TRBV20-1 with TRBJ2-5, with 10 nucleotides matching TRBD2. The CDR3 loop spans 16 amino acids. J gave up 0 bases and V 3 bases, and 7 bases lay outside the gene matches. Germline V gives CDR1 DFQATT, CDR2 SNEGSKA (reference sequence). CDR3 nucleotides: TGCAGTGCTAGGGGAGGGCTAGCGGGGGACCAAGAGACCCAGTACTTC. Translated, it gives CSARGGLAGDQETQYF.

The chain uses TRBV7-6 and TRBJ2-1; 16 positions agree with TRBD2. The CDR3 has 21 residues. The trim removed 1 base at V and 0 bases at J, leaving 9 bases unmatched. Germline values: CDR1 SGHVS, CDR2 FNYEAQ. The CDR3 loop is CASSLGRGTSGRGTSYNEQFF. CDR3 coding DNA: TGTGCCAGCAGCTTAGGTAGAGGGACTAGCGGGAGGGGAACCTCCTACAATGAGCAGTTCTTC.

J is TRBJ2-7 and V is TRBV5-5; D is unresolved. The CDR3 contains 15 residues. Per germline, CDR1 SGHKS and CDR2 YYEKEE (reference sequence). V lost 1 base, J lost 0 bases, and 11 bases lay in between. CDR3: CASSLSGSVSYEQYF. CDR3 nucleotide sequence: TGTGCCAGCAGCTTGTCCGGCAGTGTCTCCTACGAGCAGTACTTC.

This clonotype was seen a handful of times. The chain employs TRBV28 and TRBJ2-7; maybe TRBD1 (5 bases). V lost 10 bases to trimming and J lost 3 bases, with 10 bases between them. The CDR3 consists of 11 residues. The germline gives CDR1 MDHEN, CDR2 SYDVKM. CDR3 residues: CATLQGYEQYF. DNA of the CDR3: TGTGCCACCCTCCAGGGCTACGAGCAGTACTTC.

The chain combines TRBV5-1 with TRBJ2-1, with D uncertain. The CDR3 has 15 residues. Germline CDR1 reads SGHRS; CDR2 reads YFSETQ. V lost 0 bases and J 0 bases, leaving 7 bases between the germline ends. CDR3 coding DNA: TGCGCCAGCAGCTTGGACGGGCCCTCCTACAATGAGCAGTTCTTC. Amino acid sequence: CASSLDGPSYNEQFF.

This chain connects TRBV12-3 or TRBV12-4 to TRBJ1-1; the D gene is possibly TRBD1 (5 bases). This CDR3 spans 13 amino acids. Trimming shortened V by 8 bases and J by 1 base, and 11 bases separated the two germline ends. The DNA for the CDR3 is TGTGCCAGCTTCGCAGGGAGGAACACTGAAGCTTTCTTT. Translated, it gives CASFAGRNTEAFF.

This clonotype was seen a handful of times. The chain has TRBV20-1 and TRBJ2-1, with 9 bases fitting TRBD1. With 1 base clipped from V and 2 bases from J, the junction kept 0 bases outside the gene matches. This CDR3 region has 14 residues. In germline, CDR1 is DFQATT, CDR2 SNEGSKA (reference sequence). The CDR3: CSARGTGAYNEQFF. The CDR3 DNA is TGCAGTGCTAGAGGGACAGGGGCCTACAATGAGCAGTTCTTC.